The rows below give T cell receptor beta chains drawn from one sample of a study of OX40 agonist ivuxolimab in advanced cancers. Libraries were prepared by immunoSEQ multiplex PCR; TCRdb keeps only in-frame clonotypes and omits some of them. The sample includes some 30,000 clones, 81% seen only once; the top ten take around a fifth. The material was CD4+ or CD8+ T cells sorted from blood, obtained in a trial of the OX40 agonist ivuxolimab. The receptors here all came from an adult with an advanced solid tumor such as melanoma, head and neck, liver or kidney cancer. The CDR3 runs from the conserved cysteine through the conserved F or W. The order of the fields is clone size, J gene, CDR3 length, D gene, V gene, CDR3 protein, CDR3 DNA. The D gene is left open where the match is weak. Clone size is stated in some rows and not others, as once, few, many or a class when expanded.

NA TRBJ1-3 14 NA TRBV11-3 CASSLGVAGNTIYF TGTGCCAGCAGCTTAGGAGTAGCTGGAAACACCATATATTTT
NA TRBJ2-7 15 TRBD1 TRBV7-2 CASSLAGQGTYEQYF TGTGCCAGCAGCTTAGCTGGACAGGGAACCTACGAGCAGTACTTC
NA TRBJ1-1 13 NA TRBV7-3 CASSLVPDTEAFF TGTGCCAGCAGCTTAGTCCCAGACACTGAAGCTTTCTTT
NA TRBJ1-6 17 TRBD1 TRBV5-1 CASSFRDSGQGNSPLHF TGCGCCAGCAGCTTTCGGGACTCGGGACAGGGAAATTCACCCCTCCACTTT
NA TRBJ1-1 15 NA TRBV4-1 CASSHVGHLNTEAFF TGCGCCAGCAGCCATGTGGGCCATCTTAACACTGAAGCTTTCTTT
NA TRBJ2-3 14 NA TRBV28 CASLEAGATDTQYF TGTGCCAGTTTAGAAGCGGGTGCCACGGATACGCAGTATTTT
NA TRBJ2-3 15 NA TRBV13 CASSVQGGGTDTQYF TGTGCCAGCAGCGTACAGGGAGGTGGCACAGATACGCAGTATTTT
NA TRBJ2-3 15 NA TRBV2 CASKAERRGTDTQYF TGTGCCAGCAAAGCGGAACGGCGGGGCACAGATACGCAGTATTTT
NA TRBJ2-7 17 TRBD2 TRBV23-1 CASSRTVAGGPGYEQYF TGCGCCAGCAGCCGAACCGTAGCGGGAGGCCCCGGTTACGAGCAGTACTTC
NA TRBJ1-6 15 NA TRBV12-1 CASSKTGADLSPLHF TGTGCCAGCAGTAAAACGGGGGCCGATCTCTCACCCCTCCACTTT
NA TRBJ1-2 15 TRBD1 TRBV7-3 CASSLTGTGIYGYTF TGTGCCAGCAGCTTAACCGGGACAGGGATCTATGGCTACACCTTC
NA TRBJ1-2 15 NA TRBV5-1 CASSSGQGVLNGYTF TGCGCCAGCAGCTCCGGGCAGGGAGTCTTGAATGGCTACACCTTC
NA TRBJ1-2 13 NA TRBV5-1 CASSPTGGDGYTF TGCGCCAGCAGCCCGACTGGAGGGGATGGCTACACCTTC
NA TRBJ2-2 17 TRBD2 TRBV28 CATKNPTSGENTGELFF TGTGCCACCAAGAATCCAACTAGCGGGGAGAACACCGGGGAGCTGTTTTTT
NA TRBJ1-2 15 NA TRBV7-9 CASSSSRTAFYGYTF TGTGCCAGCAGCTCTAGCCGGACAGCTTTCTATGGCTACACCTTC
NA TRBJ2-1 14 TRBD2 TRBV30 CAWCRAGGLSEQFF TGTGCCTGGTGCCGAGCGGGAGGACTAAGCGAGCAGTTCTTC
NA TRBJ2-4 14 TRBD2 TRBV11-1 CASSPSGVENIQYF TGTGCCAGCAGCCCAAGCGGGGTGGAAAACATTCAGTACTTC
NA TRBJ2-3 14 NA TRBV29-1 CSVGALGLQDTQYF TGCAGCGTTGGAGCGCTAGGCTTACAAGATACGCAGTATTTT
few TRBJ1-2 10 NA TRBV20-1 CSAYLRGYTF TGCAGTGCTTACCTCCGTGGCTACACCTTC
NA TRBJ1-2 16 TRBD1 TRBV7-2 CASSKGQGALRLGYTF TGTGCCAGCAGCAAAGGACAGGGGGCGCTTCGGCTAGGCTACACCTTC
NA TRBJ1-4 12 TRBD1 TRBV14 CASSRDRDKLFF TGTGCCAGCAGCCGGGACAGGGATAAACTGTTTTTT
NA TRBJ1-6 12 NA TRBV30 CAWSGRNSPLHF TGTGCCTGGAGTGGGAGGAATTCACCCCTCCACTTT
NA TRBJ2-4 16 TRBD1 TRBV18 CASSPPYGTGVNIQYF TGTGCCAGCTCACCACCCTACGGGACAGGGGTAAACATTCAGTACTTC
NA TRBJ1-2 12 NA TRBV7-6 CASSLTRAIPTF TGTGCCAGCAGCTTGACCAGGGCGATCCCCACATTC
once TRBJ1-1 16 TRBD1 TRBV5-1 CASSLRQGGQSTEAFF TGCGCCAGCAGCCTAAGACAGGGAGGACAGAGCACTGAAGCTTTCTTT
NA TRBJ2-7 14 TRBD1 TRBV18 CASSPGQDVYEQYF TGTGCCAGCTCACCGGGACAGGATGTATACGAGCAGTACTTC
NA TRBJ1-5 14 NA TRBV19 CASSMRATNQPQHF TGTGCCAGTAGTATGAGGGCGACGAATCAGCCCCAGCATTTT
few TRBJ2-3 15 NA TRBV28 CASSPWGPNTDTQYF TGTGCCAGCAGTCCTTGGGGGCCCAACACAGATACGCAGTATTTT
NA TRBJ1-5 15 TRBD1 TRBV5-8 CASSLRTGENQPQHF TGTGCCAGCAGCTTGCGGACAGGGGAGAATCAGCCCCAGCATTTT
NA TRBJ2-5 13 NA TRBV11-2 CASRPQGEETQYF TGTGCCAGCAGACCGCAGGGAGAAGAGACCCAGTACTTC
NA TRBJ2-3 16 NA TRBV5-6 CASSLLSGSSTDTQYF TGTGCCAGCAGCCTCCTTAGCGGATCCAGCACAGATACGCAGTATTTT
NA TRBJ1-2 14 NA TRBV7-9 CASSLESGWLRDLF TGTGCCAGCAGCTTAGAAAGCGGGTGGCTGCGGGACCTCTTC